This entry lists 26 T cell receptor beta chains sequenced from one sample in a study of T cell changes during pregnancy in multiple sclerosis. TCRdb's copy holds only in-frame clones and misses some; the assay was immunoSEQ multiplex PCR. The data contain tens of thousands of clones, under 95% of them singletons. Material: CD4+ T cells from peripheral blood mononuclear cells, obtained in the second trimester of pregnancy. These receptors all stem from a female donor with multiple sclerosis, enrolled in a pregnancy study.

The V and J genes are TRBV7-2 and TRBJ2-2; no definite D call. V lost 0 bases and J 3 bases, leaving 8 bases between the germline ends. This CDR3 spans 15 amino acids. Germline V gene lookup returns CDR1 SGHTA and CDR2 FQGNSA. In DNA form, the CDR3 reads TGTGCCAGCAGCTTAGCGCTTAGAGACACCGGGGAGCTGTTTTTT. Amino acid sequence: CASSLALRDTGELFF.

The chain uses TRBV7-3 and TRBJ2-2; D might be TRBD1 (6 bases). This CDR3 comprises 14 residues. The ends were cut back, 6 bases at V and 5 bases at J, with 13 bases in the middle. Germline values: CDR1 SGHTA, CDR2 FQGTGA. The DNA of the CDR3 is TGTGCCAGCAGGCAAAGTAGGGGGACCGGGGAGCTGTTTTTT. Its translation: CASRQSRGTGELFF.

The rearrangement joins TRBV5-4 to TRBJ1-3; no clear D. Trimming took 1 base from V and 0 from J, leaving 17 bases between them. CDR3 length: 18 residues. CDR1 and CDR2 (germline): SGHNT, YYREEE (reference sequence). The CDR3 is CASSLIGIGPGSGNTIYF. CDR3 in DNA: TGTGCCAGCAGCTTGATCGGGATAGGGCCCGGCTCTGGAAACACCATATATTTT.

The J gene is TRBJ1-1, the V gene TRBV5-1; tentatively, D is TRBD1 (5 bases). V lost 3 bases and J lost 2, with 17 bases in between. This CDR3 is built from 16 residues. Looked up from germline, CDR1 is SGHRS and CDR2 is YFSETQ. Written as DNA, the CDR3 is TGCGCCAGCAGCTCAGCAATAGGGGCGTCAAACACTGAAGCTTTCTTT. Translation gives CASSSAIGASNTEAFF. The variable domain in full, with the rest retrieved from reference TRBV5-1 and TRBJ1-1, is KAGVTQTPRYLIKTRGQQVTLSCSPISGHRSVSWYQQTPGQGLQFLFEYFSETQRNKGNFPGRFSGRQFSNSRSEMNVSTLELGDSALYLCASSSAIGASNTEAFFGQGTRLTVV.

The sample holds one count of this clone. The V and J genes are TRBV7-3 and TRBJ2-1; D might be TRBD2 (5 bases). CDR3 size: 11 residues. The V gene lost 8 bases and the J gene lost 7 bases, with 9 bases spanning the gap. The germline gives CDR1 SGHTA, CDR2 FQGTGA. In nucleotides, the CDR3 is TGTGCCAGCTCGGGCGGGAATGAGCAGTTCTTC. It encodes CASSGGNEQFF.

For the CDR3, the DNA is TGTGCCAGTAGCAGGACAGGGGGCACCGAGCAGTACTTC. This encodes CASSRTGGTEQYF. The V and J genes are TRBV19 and TRBJ2-7, with 11 bases that match TRBD1. Germline V gene data show CDR1 as LNHDA and CDR2 as SQIVND (reference sequence). The CDR3 totals 13 residues. Unmatched junction bases numbered 4, after V lost 6 bases and J lost 6 bases.

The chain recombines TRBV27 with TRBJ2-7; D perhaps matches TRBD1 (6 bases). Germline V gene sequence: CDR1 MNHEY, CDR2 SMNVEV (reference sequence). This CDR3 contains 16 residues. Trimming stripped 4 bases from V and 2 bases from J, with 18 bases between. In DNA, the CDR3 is TGTGCCAGCAGTTCCAATGTGATCAGGGGCCCCTACGAGCAGTACTTC. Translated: CASSSNVIRGPYEQYF.

CDR3 in DNA: TGTGCCAGTAGTATGAGAACCGGGACAGGGTTTTCTGGCTACACCTTC. As protein: CASSMRTGTGFSGYTF. The V gene is TRBV19, the J gene TRBJ1-2, with TRBD1 identical over 9 bases. The germline V gene has CDR1 LNHDA and CDR2 SQIVND (reference sequence). J gave up 7 bases and V 3 bases, and 12 bases lay outside the gene matches. The CDR3 loop spans 16 amino acids. The whole variable domain, remainder taken from reference TRBV19 and TRBJ1-2, is DGGITQSPKYLFRKEGQNVTLSCEQNLNHDAMYWYRQDPGQGLRLIYYSQIVNDFQKGDIAEGYSVSREKKESFPLTVTSAQKNPTAFYLCASSMRTGTGFSGYTFGSGTRLTVV.

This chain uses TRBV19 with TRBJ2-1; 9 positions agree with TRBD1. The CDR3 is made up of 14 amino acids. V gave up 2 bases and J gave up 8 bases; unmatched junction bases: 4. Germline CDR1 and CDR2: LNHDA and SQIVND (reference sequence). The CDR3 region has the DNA TGTGCCAGTAGTATATCCCGGGACAGGGATGAGCAGTTCTTC. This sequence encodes CASSISRDRDEQFF.

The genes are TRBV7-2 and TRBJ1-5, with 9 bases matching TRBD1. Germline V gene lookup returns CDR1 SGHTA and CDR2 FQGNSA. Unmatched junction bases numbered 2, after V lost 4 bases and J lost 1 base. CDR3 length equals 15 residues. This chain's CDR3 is CASSSGTGSNQPQHF. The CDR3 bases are TGTGCCAGCAGCTCCGGGACAGGGAGCAATCAGCCCCAGCATTTT.

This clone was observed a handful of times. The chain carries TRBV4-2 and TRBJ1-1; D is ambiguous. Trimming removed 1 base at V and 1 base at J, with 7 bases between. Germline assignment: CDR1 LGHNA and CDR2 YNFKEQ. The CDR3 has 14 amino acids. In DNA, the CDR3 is TGTGCCAGCAGCCAAGGACACGCGAACACTGAAGCTTTCTTT. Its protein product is CASSQGHANTEAFF.

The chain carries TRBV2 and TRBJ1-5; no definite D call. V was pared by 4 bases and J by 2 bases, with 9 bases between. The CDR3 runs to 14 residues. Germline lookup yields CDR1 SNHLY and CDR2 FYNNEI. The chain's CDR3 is CASSGAAGNQPQHF. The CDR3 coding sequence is TGTGCCAGCAGTGGTGCTGCGGGCAATCAGCCCCAGCATTTT.

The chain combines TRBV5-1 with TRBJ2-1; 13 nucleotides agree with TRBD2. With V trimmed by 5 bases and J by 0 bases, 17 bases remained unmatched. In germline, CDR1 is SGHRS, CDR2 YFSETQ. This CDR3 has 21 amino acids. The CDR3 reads CASRGPLIRLAGGFSYNEQFF. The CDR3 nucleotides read TGCGCCAGCAGGGGGCCACTCATAAGACTAGCGGGAGGCTTCTCCTACAATGAGCAGTTCTTC.

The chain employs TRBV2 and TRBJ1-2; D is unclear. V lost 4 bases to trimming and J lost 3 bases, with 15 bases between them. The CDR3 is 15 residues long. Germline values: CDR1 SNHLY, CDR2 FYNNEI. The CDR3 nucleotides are TGTGCCAGCAGTGGACTAGACACTCCCGACTATGGCTACACCTTC. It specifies CASSGLDTPDYGYTF.

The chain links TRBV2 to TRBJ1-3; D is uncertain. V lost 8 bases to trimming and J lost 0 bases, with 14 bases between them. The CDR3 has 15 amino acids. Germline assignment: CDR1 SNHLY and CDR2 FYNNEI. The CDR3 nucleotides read TGTGCCAGCTCCCCTGCAGGCAGCTCTGGAAACACCATATATTTT. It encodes CASSPAGSSGNTIYF.

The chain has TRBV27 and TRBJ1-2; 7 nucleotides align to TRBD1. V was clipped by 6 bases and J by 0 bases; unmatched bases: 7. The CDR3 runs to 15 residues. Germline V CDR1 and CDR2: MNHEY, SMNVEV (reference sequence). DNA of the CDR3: TGTGCCAGCAGACCCCTCGGGACAGCTAACTATGGCTACACCTTC. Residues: CASRPLGTANYGYTF.

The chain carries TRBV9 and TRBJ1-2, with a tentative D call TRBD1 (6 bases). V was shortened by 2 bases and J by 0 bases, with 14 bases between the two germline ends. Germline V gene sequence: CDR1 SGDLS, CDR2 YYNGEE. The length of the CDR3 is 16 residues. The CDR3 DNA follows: TGTGCCAGCAGCGTGGCCGCACAGGGCCCTAACTATGGCTACACCTTC. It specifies CASSVAAQGPNYGYTF. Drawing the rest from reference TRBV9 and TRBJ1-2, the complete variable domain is DSGVTQTPKHLITATGQRVTLRCSPRSGDLSVYWYQQSLDQGLQFLIQYYNGEERAKGNILERFSAQQFPDLHSELNLSSLELGDSALYFCASSVAAQGPNYGYTFGSGTRLTVV.

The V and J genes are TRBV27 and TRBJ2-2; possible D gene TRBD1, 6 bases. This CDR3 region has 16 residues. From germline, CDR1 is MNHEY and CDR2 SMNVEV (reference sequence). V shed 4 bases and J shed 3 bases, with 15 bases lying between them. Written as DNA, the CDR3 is TGTGCCAGCAGTTCCCACAGGGTAGAGGACACCGGGGAGCTGTTTTTT. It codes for CASSSHRVEDTGELFF.

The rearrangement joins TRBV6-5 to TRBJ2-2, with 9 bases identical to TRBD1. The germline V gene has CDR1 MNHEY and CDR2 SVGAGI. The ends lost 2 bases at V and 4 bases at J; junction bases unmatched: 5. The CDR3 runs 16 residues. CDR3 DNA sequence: TGTGCCAGCAGTTACCGGGACAGGGTTTTCACCGGGGAGCTGTTTTTT. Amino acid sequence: CASSYRDRVFTGELFF.

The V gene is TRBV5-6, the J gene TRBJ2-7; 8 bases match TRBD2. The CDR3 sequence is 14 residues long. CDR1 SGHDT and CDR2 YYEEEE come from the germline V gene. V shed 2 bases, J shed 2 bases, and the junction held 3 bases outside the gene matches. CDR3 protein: CASSFAGGPYEQYF. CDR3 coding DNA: TGTGCCAGCAGCTTCGCGGGGGGCCCCTACGAGCAGTACTTC. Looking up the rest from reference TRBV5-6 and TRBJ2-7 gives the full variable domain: DAGVTQSPTHLIKTRGQQVTLRCSPKSGHDTVSWYQQALGQGPQFIFQYYEEEERQRGNFPDRFSGHQFPNYSSELNVNALLLGDSALYLCASSFAGGPYEQYFGPGTRLTVT.

The CDR3 region has the DNA TGTGCCAGCAGAGATAGCGGGAGACTCCAAGAGACCCAGTACTTC. It is translated as CASRDSGRLQETQYF. V is TRBV6-1 and J is TRBJ2-5; 9 bases are shared with TRBD2. In germline, CDR1 is MNHNS, CDR2 SASEGT. The CDR3 consists of 15 residues. V gave up 6 bases and J gave up 1 base; unmatched junction bases: 6.

CDR3 coding DNA: TGTGCCAGCAGCGTAGTAGCAGGGGGCGACTATGGCTACACCTTC. Translation: CASSVVAGGDYGYTF. The gene calls are TRBV9 and TRBJ1-2; 8 bases line up with TRBD1. CDR1 and CDR2 from the germline V gene are SGDLS and YYNGEE. V trimming: 0 bases; J trimming: 3 bases; junction bases outside the gene matches: 4. The CDR3 is 15 residues long.

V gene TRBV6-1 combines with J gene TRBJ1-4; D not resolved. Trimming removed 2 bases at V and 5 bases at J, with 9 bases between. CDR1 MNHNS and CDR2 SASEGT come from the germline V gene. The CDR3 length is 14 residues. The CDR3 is CASSESRPNEKLFF. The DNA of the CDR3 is TGTGCCAGCAGTGAATCTAGACCGAATGAAAAACTGTTTTTT.

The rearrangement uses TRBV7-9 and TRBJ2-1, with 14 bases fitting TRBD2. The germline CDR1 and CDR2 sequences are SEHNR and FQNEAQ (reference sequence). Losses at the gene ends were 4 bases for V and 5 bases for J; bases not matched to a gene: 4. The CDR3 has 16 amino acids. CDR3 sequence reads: CASSSGLAGADNEQFF. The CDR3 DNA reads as TGTGCCAGCAGCTCGGGACTAGCGGGGGCCGACAATGAGCAGTTCTTC.

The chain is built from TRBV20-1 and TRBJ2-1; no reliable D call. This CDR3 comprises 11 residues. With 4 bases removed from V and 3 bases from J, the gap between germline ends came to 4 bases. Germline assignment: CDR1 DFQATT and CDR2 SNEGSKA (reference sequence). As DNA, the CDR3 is TGCAGTGCTACCCTCTACAATGAGCAGTTCTTC. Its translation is CSATLYNEQFF.

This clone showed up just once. The CDR3 nucleotides read TGTGCCAGTAGTGGTAGCGGCCCATCCTACGAGCAGTACTTC. Translated: CASSGSGPSYEQYF. The chain carries TRBV19 and TRBJ2-7; maybe TRBD2 (6 bases). The V end was cut by 5 bases, the J end by 1 base, with 12 bases between. The CDR3 totals 14 residues. Germline assignment: CDR1 LNHDA and CDR2 SQIVND (reference sequence).